These T cell receptor beta chains were read from a single sample in a study of OX40 agonist ivuxolimab in advanced cancers. Generated by immunoSEQ multiplex PCR, the TCRdb table keeps only in-frame clones and is missing some. The table has about 75,000 clones, approximately 86% seen once; the top ten hold approximately 8%. The sample consisted of CD4+ or CD8+ T cells sorted from blood, taken in a trial of the OX40 agonist ivuxolimab. Source of these receptors: an adult with an advanced solid tumor such as melanoma, head and neck, liver or kidney cancer. Both conserved end residues are part of each CDR3. D genes are given only for firm matches. Not every row has a clone size; where given, it reads once, few, many or a size class.

d_gene: TRBD1; abundance: -; j_gene: TRBJ1-3; v_gene: TRBV5-1; len: 15; CDR3aa: CASSSGDRVGNTIYF; CDR3nt: TGCGCCAGCAGCTCCGGCGACAGGGTAGGAAACACCATATATTTT
d_gene: -; abundance: -; j_gene: TRBJ1-1; v_gene: TRBV7-9; len: 15; CDR3aa: CASSLGRTVNTEAFF; CDR3nt: TGTGCCAGCAGCTTAGGGCGGACAGTCAACACTGAAGCTTTCTTT
d_gene: TRBD1; abundance: -; j_gene: TRBJ1-4; v_gene: TRBV6-6; len: 14; CDR3aa: CASKAPGQGEKLFF; CDR3nt: TGTGCCAGCAAGGCTCCGGGACAGGGTGAAAAACTGTTTTTT
d_gene: TRBD1; abundance: -; j_gene: TRBJ2-7; v_gene: TRBV28; len: 15; CDR3aa: CASSSPGQGLYEQYF; CDR3nt: TGTGCCAGCAGTTCTCCGGGACAGGGGTTGTACGAGCAGTACTTC
d_gene: TRBD1; abundance: once; j_gene: TRBJ1-3; v_gene: TRBV29-1; len: 13; CDR3aa: CSVEETGRNTIYF; CDR3nt: TGCAGCGTTGAGGAGACAGGGAGGAACACCATATATTTT
d_gene: -; abundance: -; j_gene: TRBJ1-1; v_gene: TRBV6-4; len: 13; CDR3aa: CASSESLQTEAFF; CDR3nt: TGTGCCAGCAGTGAGTCCCTACAGACTGAAGCTTTCTTT
d_gene: TRBD1; abundance: once; j_gene: TRBJ2-7; v_gene: TRBV6-5; len: 15; CDR3aa: CASSTRPGGKYEQYF; CDR3nt: TGTGCCAGCAGTACCCGGCCAGGGGGCAAATACGAGCAGTACTTC
d_gene: -; abundance: -; j_gene: TRBJ2-7; v_gene: TRBV4-2; len: 15; CDR3aa: CASSQEVSPSYEQYF; CDR3nt: TGTGCCAGCAGCCAAGAGGTTAGTCCCTCCTACGAGCAGTACTTC
d_gene: TRBD2; abundance: -; j_gene: TRBJ2-3; v_gene: TRBV30; len: 15; CDR3aa: CAWSRAGGFTDTQYF; CDR3nt: TGTGCCTGGAGCCGAGCGGGGGGGTTTACAGATACGCAGTATTTT
d_gene: TRBD1; abundance: -; j_gene: TRBJ1-1; v_gene: TRBV11-2; len: 15; CDR3aa: CASSQTGAQNTEAFF; CDR3nt: TGTGCCAGCAGCCAGACAGGGGCCCAGAACACTGAAGCTTTCTTT
d_gene: -; abundance: -; j_gene: TRBJ2-7; v_gene: TRBV7-8; len: 15; CDR3aa: CASSLEGLIPAEQYF; CDR3nt: TGTGCCAGCAGCTTAGAGGGATTGATCCCAGCCGAGCAGTACTTC
d_gene: -; abundance: once; j_gene: TRBJ2-3; v_gene: TRBV2; len: 14; CDR3aa: CASIGTIETDTQYF; CDR3nt: TGTGCCAGCATCGGGACAATAGAAACAGATACGCAGTATTTT
d_gene: -; abundance: -; j_gene: TRBJ1-1; v_gene: TRBV5-4; len: 13; CDR3aa: CASSLMGNTEAFF; CDR3nt: TGTGCCAGCAGCTTGATGGGGAACACTGAAGCTTTCTTT
d_gene: -; abundance: few; j_gene: TRBJ2-7; v_gene: TRBV11-2; len: 15; CDR3aa: CASSPSGGEFREQYF; CDR3nt: TGTGCCAGCAGCCCCTCAGGAGGGGAGTTTCGCGAGCAGTACTTC
d_gene: -; abundance: -; j_gene: TRBJ2-1; v_gene: TRBV30; len: 13; CDR3aa: CAWSTERVSEQFF; CDR3nt: TGTGCCTGGAGTACTGAGAGGGTTTCTGAGCAGTTCTTC
d_gene: TRBD1; abundance: -; j_gene: TRBJ1-5; v_gene: TRBV11-2; len: 15; CDR3aa: CASSPGQGSNQPQHF; CDR3nt: TGTGCCAGCAGCCCCGGACAGGGAAGCAATCAGCCCCAGCATTTT
d_gene: TRBD2; abundance: -; j_gene: TRBJ2-5; v_gene: TRBV18; len: 14; CDR3aa: CASSPLAAQETQYF; CDR3nt: TGTGCCAGCTCACCCCTAGCGGCACAAGAGACCCAGTACTTC
d_gene: -; abundance: -; j_gene: TRBJ2-1; v_gene: TRBV6-5; len: 15; CDR3aa: CASSYDQRDQNEQFF; CDR3nt: TGTGCCAGCAGTTACGATCAAAGAGACCAGAATGAGCAGTTCTTC